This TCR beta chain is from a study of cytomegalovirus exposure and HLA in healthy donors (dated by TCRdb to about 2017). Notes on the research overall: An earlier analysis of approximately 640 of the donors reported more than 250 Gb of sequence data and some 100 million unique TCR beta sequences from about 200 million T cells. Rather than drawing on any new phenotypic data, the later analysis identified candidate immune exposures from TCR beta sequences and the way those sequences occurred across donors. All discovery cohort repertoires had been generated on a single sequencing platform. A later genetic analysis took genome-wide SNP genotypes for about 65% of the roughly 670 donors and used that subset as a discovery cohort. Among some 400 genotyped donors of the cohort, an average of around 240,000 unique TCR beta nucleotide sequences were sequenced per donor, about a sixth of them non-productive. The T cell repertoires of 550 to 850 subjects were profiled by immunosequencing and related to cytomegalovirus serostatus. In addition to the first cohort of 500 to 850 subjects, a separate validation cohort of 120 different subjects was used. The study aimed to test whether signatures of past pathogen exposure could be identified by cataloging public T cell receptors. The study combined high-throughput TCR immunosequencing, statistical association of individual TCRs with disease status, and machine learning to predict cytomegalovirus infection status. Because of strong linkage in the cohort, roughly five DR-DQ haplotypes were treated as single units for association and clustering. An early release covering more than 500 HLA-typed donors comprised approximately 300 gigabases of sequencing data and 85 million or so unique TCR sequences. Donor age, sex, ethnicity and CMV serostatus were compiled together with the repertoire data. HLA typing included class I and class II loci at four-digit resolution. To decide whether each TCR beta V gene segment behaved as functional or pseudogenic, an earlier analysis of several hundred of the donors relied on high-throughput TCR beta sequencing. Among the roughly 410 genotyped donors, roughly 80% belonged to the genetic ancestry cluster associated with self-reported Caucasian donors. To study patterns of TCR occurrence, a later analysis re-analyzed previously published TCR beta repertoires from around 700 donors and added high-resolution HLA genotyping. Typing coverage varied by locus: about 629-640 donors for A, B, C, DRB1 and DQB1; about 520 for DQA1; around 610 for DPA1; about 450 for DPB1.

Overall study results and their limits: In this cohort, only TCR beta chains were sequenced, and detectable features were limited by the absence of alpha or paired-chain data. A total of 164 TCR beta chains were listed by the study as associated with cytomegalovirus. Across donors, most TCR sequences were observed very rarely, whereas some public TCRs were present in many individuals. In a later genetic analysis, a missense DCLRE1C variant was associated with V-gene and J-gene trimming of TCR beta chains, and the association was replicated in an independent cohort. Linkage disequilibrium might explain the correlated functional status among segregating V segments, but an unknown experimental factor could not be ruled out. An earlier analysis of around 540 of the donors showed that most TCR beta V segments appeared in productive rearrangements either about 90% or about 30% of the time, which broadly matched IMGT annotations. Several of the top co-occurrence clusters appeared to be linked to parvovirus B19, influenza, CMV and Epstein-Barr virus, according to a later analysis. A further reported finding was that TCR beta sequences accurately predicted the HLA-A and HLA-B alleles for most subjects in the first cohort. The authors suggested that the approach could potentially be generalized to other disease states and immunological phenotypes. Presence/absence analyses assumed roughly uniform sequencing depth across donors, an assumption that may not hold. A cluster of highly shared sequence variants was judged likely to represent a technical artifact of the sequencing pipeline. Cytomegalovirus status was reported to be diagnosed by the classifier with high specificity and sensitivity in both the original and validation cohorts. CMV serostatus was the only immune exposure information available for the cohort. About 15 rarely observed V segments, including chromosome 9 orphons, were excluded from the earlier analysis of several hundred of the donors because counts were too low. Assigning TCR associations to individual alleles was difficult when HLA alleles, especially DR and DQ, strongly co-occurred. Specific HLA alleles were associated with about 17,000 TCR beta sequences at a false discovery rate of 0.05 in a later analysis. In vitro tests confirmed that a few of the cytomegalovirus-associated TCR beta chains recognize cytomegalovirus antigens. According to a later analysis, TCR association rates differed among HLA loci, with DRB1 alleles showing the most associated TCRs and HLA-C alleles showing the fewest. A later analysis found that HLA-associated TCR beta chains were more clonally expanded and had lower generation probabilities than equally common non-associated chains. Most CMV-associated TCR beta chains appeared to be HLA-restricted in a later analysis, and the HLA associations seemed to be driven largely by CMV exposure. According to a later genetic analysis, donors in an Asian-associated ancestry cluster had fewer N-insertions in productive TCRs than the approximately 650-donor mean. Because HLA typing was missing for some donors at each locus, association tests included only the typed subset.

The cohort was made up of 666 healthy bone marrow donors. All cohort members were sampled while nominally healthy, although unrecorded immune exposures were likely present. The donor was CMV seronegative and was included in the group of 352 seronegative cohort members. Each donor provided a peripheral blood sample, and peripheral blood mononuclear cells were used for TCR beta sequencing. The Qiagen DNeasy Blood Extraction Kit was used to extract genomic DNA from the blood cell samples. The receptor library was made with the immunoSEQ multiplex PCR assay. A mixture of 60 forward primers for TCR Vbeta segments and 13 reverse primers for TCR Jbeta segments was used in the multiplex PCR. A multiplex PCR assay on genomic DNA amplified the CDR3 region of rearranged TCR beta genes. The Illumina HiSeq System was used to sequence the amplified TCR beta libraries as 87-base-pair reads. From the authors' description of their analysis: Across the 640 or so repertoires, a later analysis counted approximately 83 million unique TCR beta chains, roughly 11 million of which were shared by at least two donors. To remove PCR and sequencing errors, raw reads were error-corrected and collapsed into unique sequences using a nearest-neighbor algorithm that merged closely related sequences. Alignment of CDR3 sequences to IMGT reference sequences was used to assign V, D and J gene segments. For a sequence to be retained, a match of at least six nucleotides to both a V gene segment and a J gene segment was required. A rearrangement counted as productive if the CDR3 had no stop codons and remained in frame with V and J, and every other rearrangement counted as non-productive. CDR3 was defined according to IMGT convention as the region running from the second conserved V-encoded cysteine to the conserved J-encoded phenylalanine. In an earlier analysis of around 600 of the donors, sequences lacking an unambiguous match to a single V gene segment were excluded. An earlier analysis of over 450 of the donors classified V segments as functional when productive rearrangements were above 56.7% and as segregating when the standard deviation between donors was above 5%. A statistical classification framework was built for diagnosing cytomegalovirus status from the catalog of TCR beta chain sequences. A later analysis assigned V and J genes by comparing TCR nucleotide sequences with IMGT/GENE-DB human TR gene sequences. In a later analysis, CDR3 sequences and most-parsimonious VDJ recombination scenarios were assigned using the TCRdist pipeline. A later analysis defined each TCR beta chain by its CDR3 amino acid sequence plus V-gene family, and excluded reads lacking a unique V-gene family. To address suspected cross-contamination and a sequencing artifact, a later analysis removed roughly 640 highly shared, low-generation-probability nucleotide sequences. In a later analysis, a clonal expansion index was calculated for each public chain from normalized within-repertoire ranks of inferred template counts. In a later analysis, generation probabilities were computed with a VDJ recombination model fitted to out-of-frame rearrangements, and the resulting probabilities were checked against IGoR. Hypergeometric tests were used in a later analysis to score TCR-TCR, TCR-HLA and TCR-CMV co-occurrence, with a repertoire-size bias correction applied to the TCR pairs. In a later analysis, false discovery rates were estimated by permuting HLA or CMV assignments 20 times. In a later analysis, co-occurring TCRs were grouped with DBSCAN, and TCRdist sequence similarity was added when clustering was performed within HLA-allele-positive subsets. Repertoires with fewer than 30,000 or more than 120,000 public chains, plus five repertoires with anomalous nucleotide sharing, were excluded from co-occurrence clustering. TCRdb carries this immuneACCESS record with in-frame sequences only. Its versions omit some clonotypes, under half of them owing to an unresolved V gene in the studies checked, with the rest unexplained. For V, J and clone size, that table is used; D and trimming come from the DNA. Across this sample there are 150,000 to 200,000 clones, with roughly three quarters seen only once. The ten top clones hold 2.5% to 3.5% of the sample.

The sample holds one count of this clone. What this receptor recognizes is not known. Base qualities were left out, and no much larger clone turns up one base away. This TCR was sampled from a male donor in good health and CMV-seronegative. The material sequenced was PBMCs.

This receptor carries the CDR3 CASSPAGGTFTGELFF. The DNA reads TGTGCCAGCAGCCCAGCGGGAGGGACCTTCACCGGGGAGCTGTTTTTT. The chain is encoded by TRBV5-4 joined to TRBJ2-2, with 10 junctional bases fitting TRBD2. Sequences SGHNT (CDR1) and YYREEE (CDR2) are obtained from the germline V gene (reference sequence). From cysteine to phenylalanine, the CDR3 is 16 amino acids long. Only the CDR3 DNA is retained, 48 bases long and in frame from the first base. V trim: 4 bases; J trim: 4 bases; unmatched bases: 7. Where the CDR3 stops, the reference TRBV5-4 and TRBJ2-2 genes take over; the full variable domain is ETGVTQSPTHLIKTRGQQVTLRCSSQSGHNTVSWYQQALGQGPQFIFQYYREEENGRGNFPPRFSGLQFPNYSSELNVNALELDDSALYLCASSPAGGTFTGELFFGEGSRLTVL.